A single sample is the source of the 28 T cell receptor beta chains below, sequenced in a study of T cells after yellow fever vaccination. TCRdb analysed the 5' RACE reads with MiXCR anew, one entry per CDR3 protein. This sample has about 260,000 distinct CDR3 sequences; approximately 5.2% occur once, and the top ten carry 2.5% to 4%. The specimen comprised CD4+ T cells sorted from PBMCs, sampled on the day of the yellow fever booster vaccination. Every receptor here comes from a man younger than 30 who received the YFV17D yellow fever vaccine.

V and J are TRBV5-4 and TRBJ1-6; D gene ambiguous. The V and J ends lost 6 bases and 6 bases respectively, with 7 bases between them. CDR1 is SGHNT and CDR2 is YYREEE in the germline V gene (reference sequence). CDR3 length: 12 residues. CDR3 in DNA: TGTGCCAGCAAACAGACTAATTCACCCCTCCACTTT. As protein: CASKQTNSPLHF.

This clonotype has only a few counts. V usage is TRBV2 and J usage is TRBJ2-3; the D gene could be TRBD1 or TRBD2 (5 bases each). Germline V gives CDR1 SNHLY, CDR2 FYNNEI. Trimming took 9 bases from V and 5 from J, leaving 15 bases between them. The CDR3 is 13 residues long. In nucleotides, the CDR3 is TGTGCCAGGTCAGAGGGGTCCAGAGATACGCAGTATTTT. It encodes CARSEGSRDTQYF.

V is TRBV27 and J is TRBJ2-1; TRBD2 aligns across 10 bases. The CDR3 is 15 amino acids. With V trimmed by 5 bases and J by 1 base, 2 bases remained unmatched. Per germline, CDR1 MNHEY and CDR2 SMNVEV (reference sequence). In DNA, the CDR3 is TGTGCCAGCAGTGTACTAGCGGGGTCCTACAATGAGCAGTTCTTC. Residues: CASSVLAGSYNEQFF.

The CDR3 DNA sequence: TGTGCCAGCAGTTACTCTATCCGGCAGAAGGACACAGATACGCAGTATTTT. Translating it yields CASSYSIRQKDTDTQYF. The chain carries TRBV6-5 and TRBJ2-3; D not resolved. From germline, CDR1 is MNHEY and CDR2 SVGAGI. The ends were cut back, 0 bases at V and 2 bases at J, with 15 bases in the middle. This CDR3 is built from 17 residues.

This chain joins TRBV20-1 and TRBJ2-5; D is ambiguous. CDR3 length: 14 residues. V was trimmed by 4 bases and J by 3 bases, leaving 15 bases between them. Germline CDR1 and CDR2: DFQATT and SNEGSKA (reference sequence). Written as DNA, the CDR3 is TGCAGTGCTACCCCGGTGGCGGTGGAAGAGACCCAGTACTTC. Its protein product is CSATPVAVEETQYF.

The CDR3: CASTPRWDRGTGYTF. The DNA for the CDR3 is TGTGCCAGCACTCCGAGGTGGGACAGGGGCACTGGCTACACCTTC. V is TRBV6-2 or TRBV6-3 and J is TRBJ1-2; 10 bases map to TRBD1. Looked up from germline, CDR1 is MNHEY and CDR2 is SVGEGT. Trimming took 7 bases from V and 7 from J; bases not matched to a gene: 12. This CDR3 has 15 residues.

This clonotype was seen at least ten times. The gene calls are TRBV28 and TRBJ2-7; tentatively, D is TRBD1 (5 bases). The ends were cut back, 1 base at V and 4 bases at J, with 17 bases in the middle. Germline CDR1 reads MDHEN; CDR2 reads SYDVKM. This CDR3 is built from 16 residues. CDR3 coding DNA: TGTGCCAGCAGTTTATTCCCTGGGCAGGGAAGATACGAGCAGTACGTC. It specifies CASSLFPGQGRYEQYV.

This rearrangement joins TRBV5-4 to TRBJ2-3, with D perhaps matching TRBD2 (6 bases). V lost 4 bases to trimming and J lost 4 bases, with 13 bases between them. CDR1 is SGHNT and CDR2 is YYREEE in the germline V gene (reference sequence). The CDR3 totals 14 residues. CDR3 nucleotide sequence: TGTGCCAGCAGCCAGATCTGGGGGGCAGATACGCAGTATTTT. The encoded protein is CASSQIWGADTQYF.

The count of this clonotype is one. Written as DNA, the CDR3 is TGTGCCAGCAGCTCTGATCGCCGACCCGTAAACACTGAAGCTTTCTTT. Its protein is CASSSDRRPVNTEAFF. This chain connects TRBV5-4 to TRBJ1-1; D gene uncertain. This CDR3 has 16 residues. Germline V gives CDR1 SGHNT, CDR2 YYREEE (reference sequence). Trimming stripped 3 bases from V and 2 bases from J, with 17 bases between.

This clonotype came up a few times. This rearrangement joins TRBV6-4 to TRBJ1-5; D perhaps matches TRBD1 (5 bases). Germline V CDR1 and CDR2: MRHNA, SNTAGT. The CDR3 contains 14 residues. Trimming removed 2 bases from V and 6 bases from J, with 11 bases in between. This CDR3 is CASSDRGRGQPQHF. The CDR3 DNA is TGTGCCAGCAGTGACAGGGGCCGGGGTCAGCCCCAGCATTTT.

This rearrangement joins TRBV4-2 to TRBJ2-3; no clear D gene. The CDR3 extends over 12 amino acids. CDR1 and CDR2 (germline): LGHNA, YNFKEQ. The germline V and J ends were trimmed by 0 bases and 11 bases, with 9 bases remaining between them. CDR3 amino acids: CASSQDVSQQYF. The CDR3 bases are TGTGCCAGCAGCCAAGACGTATCCCAGCAGTATTTT.

The gene calls are TRBV27 and TRBJ1-1; unclear D gene. Germline V lookup: CDR1 MNHEY, CDR2 SMNVEV (reference sequence). The ends were cut back, 2 bases at V and 1 base at J, with 8 bases in the middle. The CDR3 covers 14 residues. CDR3 sequence: CASSLRQANTEAFF. The CDR3 coding sequence is TGTGCCAGCAGTTTAAGGCAGGCGAACACTGAAGCTTTCTTT.

This clonotype has a count of ten or more. The chain is built from TRBV6-5 and TRBJ1-1; D is ambiguous. CDR1 MNHEY and CDR2 SVGAGI come from the germline V gene. The CDR3 spans 13 residues. V lost 5 bases to trimming and J lost 8 bases, with 15 bases between them. The chain's CDR3 is CASSPFNKDEAFF. CDR3 nucleotides: TGTGCCAGCAGTCCTTTTAATAAAGACGAAGCTTTCTTT.

A few counts support this clonotype. The chain joins TRBV4-3 to TRBJ2-5; D not resolved. Germline V gives CDR1 LGHNA, CDR2 YSLEER. The germline V and J ends were trimmed by 0 bases and 7 bases, with 6 bases remaining between them. The CDR3 has 12 residues. The DNA for the CDR3 is TGCGCCAGCAGCCAAGATTACGGGACCCAGTACTTC. Protein: CASSQDYGTQYF.

V usage is TRBV7-2 and J usage is TRBJ1-2, with 9 bases aligning to TRBD1. The CDR3 runs to 16 residues. Germline CDR1 reads SGHTA; CDR2 reads FQGNSA. The V and J ends lost 4 bases and 7 bases, in that order; junction bases with no gene match: 13. The DNA of the CDR3 is TGTGCCAGCAGCTCCTCCGCGGGGTGGACAGGGGTTGGCTACACCTTC. Amino acid sequence: CASSSSAGWTGVGYTF. Based on the CDR3 plus reference TRBV7-2 and TRBJ1-2, the full variable domain is GAGVSQSPSNKVTEKGKDVELRCDPISGHTALYWYRQSLGQGLEFLIYFQGNSAPDKSGLPSDRFSAERTGGSVSTLTIQRTQQEDSAVYLCASSSSAGWTGVGYTFGSGTRLTVV.

This clonotype came up many times. The rearrangement uses TRBV4-1 and TRBJ1-1; 9 bases map to TRBD1. The CDR3 has 15 amino acids. Germline values: CDR1 MGHRA, CDR2 YSYEKL. The J segment lost 3 bases and the V segment lost 7 bases, leaving 9 bases of the junction unmatched. The CDR3 protein is CASTANRGLDTEAFF. DNA for the CDR3: TGCGCCAGCACCGCCAACAGGGGGCTCGACACTGAAGCTTTCTTT.

This clonotype has ten or more counts. The chain joins TRBV4-3 to TRBJ2-5; possible D gene TRBD1, 6 bases. Trimming took off 0 bases at V and 6 bases at J, with 23 bases between the two ends. CDR1 LGHNA and CDR2 YSLEER come from the germline V gene. This CDR3 has 18 amino acids. Written as DNA, the CDR3 is TGCGCCAGCAGCCAAGAGTGGGACACGCCCTCCCGTTTGAAGACCCAGTACTTC. It encodes CASSQEWDTPSRLKTQYF.

This clonotype was detected many times. The genes are TRBV12-3 or TRBV12-4 and TRBJ1-1, with 8 bases fitting TRBD1. V shed 5 bases and J 7 bases; nucleotides not matched to a gene: 3. This CDR3 is 12 amino acids long. The CDR3 loop is CASSRDRGEAFF. CDR3 nucleotide sequence: TGTGCCAGCAGTCGAGACAGGGGTGAAGCTTTCTTT.

This clonotype was detected only a few times. The chain uses TRBV20-1 and TRBJ1-2; D may be TRBD1 (5 bases). This CDR3 is built from 15 residues. Trimming pared 3 bases from V and 3 bases from J, leaving 17 bases between. Germline V gene sequence: CDR1 DFQATT, CDR2 SNEGSKA (reference sequence). The CDR3 sequence: CSARDNLLRDYGYTF. CDR3 coding DNA: TGCAGTGCTAGGGACAACCTTCTCCGGGACTATGGCTACACCTTC.

This clonotype has ten or more counts. The chain has TRBV12-3 or TRBV12-4 and TRBJ1-1, with a possible D match to TRBD1 (5 bases). V gave up 3 bases and J gave up 4 bases, with 9 bases separating them. The CDR3 extends over 13 amino acids. The CDR3 DNA reads TGTGCCAGCAGTTTTGGGGGAAGCACTGAAGCTTTCTTT. Translating it yields CASSFGGSTEAFF.

The sample holds many counts of this clonotype. This rearrangement joins TRBV5-1 to TRBJ1-1; a weak D match, TRBD1 (6 bases). CDR3 length: 17 residues. Trimming took 5 bases from V and 0 from J, leaving 20 bases between them. In germline, CDR1 is SGHRS, CDR2 YFSETQ. The CDR3 is CASRLRDISDLNTEAFF. In DNA form, the CDR3 reads TGCGCCAGCAGGCTCCGGGACATAAGTGATCTGAACACTGAAGCTTTCTTT.

In this sample, this clonotype turned up a few times. J is TRBJ1-6 and V is TRBV5-1, with D possibly TRBD1 on 5 matching bases. The CDR3 covers 15 residues. Germline V gives CDR1 SGHRS, CDR2 YFSETQ. V was cut by 4 bases and J by 9 bases, with 17 bases left in between. The CDR3: CASSVTGSTGSPLHF. CDR3 sequence (DNA): TGCGCCAGCAGCGTAACAGGCTCCACCGGTTCACCCCTCCACTTT.

This clonotype appeared a few times. The chain employs TRBV21-1 and TRBJ1-1; TRBD1, the table's D call, lacks a check against the DNA. TRBV21-1 is marked as a pseudogene. This CDR3 region has 14 residues. CDR3: CASSKVGQNTEAFF. The CDR3, as DNA: TGTGCCAGCAGCAAAGTAGGACAGAACACTGAAGCTTTCTTT.

A few counts support this clonotype. This sequence joins TRBV20-1 and TRBJ2-2; 8 bases are a match to TRBD1. Germline V gives CDR1 DFQATT, CDR2 SNEGSKA (reference sequence). Trimming at V came to 3 bases and at J to 2 bases, leaving 2 bases not matched to a gene. This CDR3 spans 14 amino acids. CDR3: CSASRGQNTGELFF. The CDR3 coding sequence is TGCAGTGCTAGCAGGGGGCAAAACACCGGGGAGCTGTTTTTT.

This clonotype was seen repeatedly, ten times or more. The chain carries TRBV10-3 and TRBJ2-5; 10 bases align to TRBD1. The CDR3 is made up of 15 amino acids. The trim removed 4 bases at V and 2 bases at J, leaving 4 bases unmatched. CDR1 is ENHRY, CDR2 SYGVKD, per germline. Written as DNA, the CDR3 is TGTGCCATCAGTGGGGCGGACAGGGGGCAAGAGACCCAGTACTTC. It is translated as CAISGADRGQETQYF.

The gene calls are TRBV5-4 and TRBJ1-4, with TRBD1 matching over 10 bases. Germline CDR1 reads SGHNT; CDR2 reads YYREEE (reference sequence). The CDR3 length is 14 residues. The trim removed 3 bases at V and 7 bases at J, leaving 3 bases unmatched. The chain's CDR3 is CASSSTGGFEKLFF. The CDR3 region has the DNA TGTGCCAGCAGCTCGACAGGGGGCTTTGAAAAACTGTTTTTT.

The chain joins TRBV7-2 to TRBJ1-6, with D perhaps matching TRBD1 (6 bases). Per the germline V gene, CDR1 is SGHTA and CDR2 is FQGNSA. The CDR3 is made up of 17 amino acids. V lost 5 bases, J lost 2 bases, and 16 bases lay in between. CDR3 DNA: TGTGCCAGCAGCGTACAACAGGGTTTTACCTATAATTCACCCCTCCACTTT. This codes for CASSVQQGFTYNSPLHF. The full variable domain, rest sourced from reference TRBV7-2 and TRBJ1-6, is GAGVSQSPSNKVTEKGKDVELRCDPISGHTALYWYRQSLGQGLEFLIYFQGNSAPDKSGLPSDRFSAERTGGSVSTLTIQRTQQEDSAVYLCASSVQQGFTYNSPLHFGNGTRLTVT.

This clonotype appeared many times. This chain connects TRBV2 to TRBJ2-5; TRBD2 is a possible D gene (5 bases). The germline V and J ends were trimmed by 7 bases and 5 bases, with 14 bases remaining between them. The CDR3 length is 13 residues. The germline gives CDR1 SNHLY, CDR2 FYNNEI. The CDR3 DNA reads TGTGCCAGCATGAGAGGGTTGGAGGAGACCCAGTACTTC. This sequence encodes CASMRGLEETQYF.